These T cell receptor beta chains were read from a single sample in a study of cytomegalovirus exposure and HLA in healthy donors. Measured with immunoSEQ multiplex PCR; TCRdb has only the in-frame clones, and not every one. Among some 140,000 clones listed, around 83% were seen once. Sequences were obtained from PBMCs. Every receptor here comes from a male donor in good health and CMV-seropositive. The conserved cysteine and the conserved F or W are not part of the CDR3 here. The order of the fields is J gene, V gene, D gene, CDR3 protein. The D gene is left open where the match is weak.

j_call: TRBJ1-5; v_call: TRBV9; d_call: TRBD1; cdr3_aa: ASSVGQGSQPQH
j_call: TRBJ2-2; v_call: TRBV28; d_call: TRBD1; cdr3_aa: ASKAWDRMTGELF
j_call: TRBJ1-2; v_call: TRBV29-1; d_call: .; cdr3_aa: SVEGMQGSNYGYT
j_call: TRBJ2-7; v_call: TRBV19; d_call: .; cdr3_aa: ASSNRGGYEQY
j_call: TRBJ1-4; v_call: TRBV5-1; d_call: .; cdr3_aa: ASSSAINEKLF
j_call: TRBJ1-1; v_call: TRBV19; d_call: TRBD1; cdr3_aa: ASSNRQGGAF
j_call: TRBJ2-7; v_call: TRBV19; d_call: .; cdr3_aa: ASSQTGTYEQY
j_call: TRBJ2-3; v_call: TRBV27; d_call: .; cdr3_aa: ASTPLPGAYSVGTDTQY
j_call: TRBJ1-1; v_call: TRBV7-3; d_call: TRBD1; cdr3_aa: ASSTQGATEAF
j_call: TRBJ2-7; v_call: TRBV28; d_call: TRBD2; cdr3_aa: ASSTRGSGISYEQY
j_call: TRBJ2-7; v_call: TRBV25-1; d_call: .; cdr3_aa: ASSDDYTVHEQY
j_call: TRBJ2-2; v_call: TRBV6-6; d_call: .; cdr3_aa: ASSYSGRGWGELF
j_call: TRBJ1-5; v_call: TRBV7-9; d_call: TRBD1; cdr3_aa: ASSFGQGVDQPQH
j_call: TRBJ2-2; v_call: TRBV11-3; d_call: TRBD1; cdr3_aa: ASSPPGGTGGSGELF
j_call: TRBJ2-6; v_call: TRBV9; d_call: TRBD1; cdr3_aa: ASSVGTGGYGANVLT
j_call: TRBJ2-3; v_call: TRBV9; d_call: TRBD1; cdr3_aa: ASSAGQGAGDTQY
j_call: TRBJ2-5; v_call: TRBV2; d_call: .; cdr3_aa: ASRGGGETQY
j_call: TRBJ1-5; v_call: TRBV19; d_call: TRBD1; cdr3_aa: ASSIERGQQPQH
j_call: TRBJ2-3; v_call: TRBV28; d_call: .; cdr3_aa: ASSFAESTDTQY
j_call: TRBJ2-3; v_call: TRBV27; d_call: .; cdr3_aa: ASSLFGKDTQY
j_call: TRBJ2-7; v_call: TRBV5-1; d_call: .; cdr3_aa: ASSVGTTYEQY
j_call: TRBJ2-5; v_call: TRBV18; d_call: TRBD2; cdr3_aa: ASSPSGIVRETQY
j_call: TRBJ2-7; v_call: TRBV19; d_call: .; cdr3_aa: ASSMGQGGTYEQY
j_call: TRBJ2-3; v_call: TRBV15; d_call: TRBD2; cdr3_aa: ATSRDSSGSKIDTQY
j_call: TRBJ2-1; v_call: TRBV19; d_call: .; cdr3_aa: ASSQGLYNEQF
j_call: TRBJ2-7; v_call: TRBV4-3; d_call: TRBD2; cdr3_aa: ASSQGGPGLAGKLNEQY